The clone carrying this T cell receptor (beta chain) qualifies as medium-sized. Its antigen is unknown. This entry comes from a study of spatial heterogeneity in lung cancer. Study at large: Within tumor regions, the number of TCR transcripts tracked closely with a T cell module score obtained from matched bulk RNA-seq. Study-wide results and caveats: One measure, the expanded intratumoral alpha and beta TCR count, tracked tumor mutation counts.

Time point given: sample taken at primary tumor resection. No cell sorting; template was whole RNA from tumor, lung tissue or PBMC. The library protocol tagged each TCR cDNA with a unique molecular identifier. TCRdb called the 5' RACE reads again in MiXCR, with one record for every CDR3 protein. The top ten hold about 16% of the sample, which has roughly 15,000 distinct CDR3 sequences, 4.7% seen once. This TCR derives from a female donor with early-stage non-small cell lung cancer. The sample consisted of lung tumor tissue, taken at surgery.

For the CDR3, the DNA is TGTGCCAGCAGTCATTCTGCGGGCAATCAGCCCCAGCATTTT. Encoded protein: CASSHSAGNQPQHF. The V gene is TRBV2, the J gene TRBJ1-5; D ambiguous. The germline CDR1 and CDR2 sequences are SNHLY and FYNNEI. Trimming removed 5 bases at V and 2 bases at J, with 10 bases between. CDR3 length equals 14 residues.